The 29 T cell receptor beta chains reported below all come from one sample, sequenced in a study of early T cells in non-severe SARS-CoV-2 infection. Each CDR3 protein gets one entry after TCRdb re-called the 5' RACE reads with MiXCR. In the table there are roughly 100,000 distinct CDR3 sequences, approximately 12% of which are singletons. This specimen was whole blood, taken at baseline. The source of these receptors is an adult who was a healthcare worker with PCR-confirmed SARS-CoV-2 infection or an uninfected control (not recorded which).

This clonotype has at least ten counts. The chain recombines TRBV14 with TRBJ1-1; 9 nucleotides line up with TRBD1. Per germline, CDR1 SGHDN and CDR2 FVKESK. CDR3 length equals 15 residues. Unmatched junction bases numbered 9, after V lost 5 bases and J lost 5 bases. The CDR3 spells CASSAIQGARTEAFF. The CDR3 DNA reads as TGTGCCAGCAGCGCTATACAGGGGGCGAGGACTGAAGCTTTCTTT. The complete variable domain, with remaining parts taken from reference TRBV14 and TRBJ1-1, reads EAGVTQFPSHSVIEKGQTVTLRCDPISGHDNLYWYRRVMGKEIKFLLHFVKESKQDESGMPNNRFLAERTGGTYSTLKVQPAELEDSGVYFCASSAIQGARTEAFFGQGTRLTVV.

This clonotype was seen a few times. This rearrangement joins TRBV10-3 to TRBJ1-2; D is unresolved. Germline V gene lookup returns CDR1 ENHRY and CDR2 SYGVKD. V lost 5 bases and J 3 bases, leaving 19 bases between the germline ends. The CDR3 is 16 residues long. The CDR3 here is CAISKMFSVIDYGYTF. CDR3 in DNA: TGTGCCATCAGTAAGATGTTCAGTGTGATAGACTATGGCTACACCTTC.

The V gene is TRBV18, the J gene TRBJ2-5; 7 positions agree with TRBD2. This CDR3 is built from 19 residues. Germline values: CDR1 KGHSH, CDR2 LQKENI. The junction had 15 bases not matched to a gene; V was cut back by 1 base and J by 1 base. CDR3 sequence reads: CASSPRRFLADSPQETQYF. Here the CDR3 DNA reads TGTGCCAGCTCACCACGCCGATTCCTAGCGGACTCGCCCCAAGAGACCCAGTACTTC. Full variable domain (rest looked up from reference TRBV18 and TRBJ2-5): NAGVMQNPRHLVRRRGQEARLRCSPMKGHSHVYWYRQLPEEGLKFMVYLQKENIIDESGMPKERFSAEFPKEGPSILRIQQVVRGDSAAYFCASSPRRFLADSPQETQYFGPGTRLLVL.

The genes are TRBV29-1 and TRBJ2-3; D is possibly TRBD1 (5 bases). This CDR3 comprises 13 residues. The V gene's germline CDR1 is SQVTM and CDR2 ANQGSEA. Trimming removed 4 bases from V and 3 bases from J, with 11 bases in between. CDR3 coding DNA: TGCAGCGTTGGGGGCAGGTTAACAGATACGCAGTATTTT. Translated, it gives CSVGGRLTDTQYF.

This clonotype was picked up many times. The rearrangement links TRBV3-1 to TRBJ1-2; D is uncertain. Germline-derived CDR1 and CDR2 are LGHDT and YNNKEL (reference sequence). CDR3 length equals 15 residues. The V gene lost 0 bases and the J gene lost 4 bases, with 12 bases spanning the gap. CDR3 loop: CASSQDWLSSYGYTF. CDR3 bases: TGTGCCAGCAGCCAAGATTGGCTTAGTTCCTATGGCTACACCTTC.

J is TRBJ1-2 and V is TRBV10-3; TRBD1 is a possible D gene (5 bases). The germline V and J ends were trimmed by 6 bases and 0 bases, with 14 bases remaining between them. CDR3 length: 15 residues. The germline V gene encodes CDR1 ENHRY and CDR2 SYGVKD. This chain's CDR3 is CAIRHDSATNYGYTF. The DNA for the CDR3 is TGTGCCATCAGACACGACAGCGCAACTAACTATGGCTACACCTTC.

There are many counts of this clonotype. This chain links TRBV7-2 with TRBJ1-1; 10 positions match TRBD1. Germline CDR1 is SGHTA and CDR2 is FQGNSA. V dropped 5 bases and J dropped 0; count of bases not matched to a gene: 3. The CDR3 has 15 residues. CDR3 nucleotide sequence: TGTGCCAGCAGCCTCGACAGGGGGCTGAACACTGAAGCTTTCTTT. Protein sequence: CASSLDRGLNTEAFF.

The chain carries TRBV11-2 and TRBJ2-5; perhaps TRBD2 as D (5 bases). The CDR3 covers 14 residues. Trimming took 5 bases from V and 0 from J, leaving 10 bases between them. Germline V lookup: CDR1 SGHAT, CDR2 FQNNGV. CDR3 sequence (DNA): TGTGCCAGCAGCCCCCGGGATTACCAAGAGACCCAGTACTTC. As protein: CASSPRDYQETQYF.

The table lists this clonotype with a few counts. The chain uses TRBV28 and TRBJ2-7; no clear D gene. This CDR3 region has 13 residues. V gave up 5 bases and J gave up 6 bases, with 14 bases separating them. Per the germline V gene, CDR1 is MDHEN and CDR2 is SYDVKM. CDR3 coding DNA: TGTGCCAGCAGTCCTCTTTGGGGTGCCGAGCAGTACTTC. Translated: CASSPLWGAEQYF. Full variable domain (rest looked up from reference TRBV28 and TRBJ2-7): DVKVTQSSRYLVKRTGEKVFLECVQDMDHENMFWYRQDPGLGLRLIYFSYDVKMKEKGDIPEGYSVSREKKERFSLILESASTNQTSMYLCASSPLWGAEQYFGPGTRLTVT.

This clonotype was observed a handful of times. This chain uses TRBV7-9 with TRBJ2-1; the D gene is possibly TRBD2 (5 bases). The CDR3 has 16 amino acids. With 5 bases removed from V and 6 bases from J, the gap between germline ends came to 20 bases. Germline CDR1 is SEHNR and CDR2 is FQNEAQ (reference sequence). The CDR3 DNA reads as TGTGCCAGCAGCCCCTCGCGGGCCGCGAGTGGCAATGAGCAGTTCTTC. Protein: CASSPSRAASGNEQFF. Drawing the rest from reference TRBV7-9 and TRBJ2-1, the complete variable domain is DTGVSQNPRHKITKRGQNVTFRCDPISEHNRLYWYRQTLGQGPEFLTYFQNEAQLEKSRLLSDRFSAERPKGSFSTLEIQRTEQGDSAMYLCASSPSRAASGNEQFFGPGTRLTVL.

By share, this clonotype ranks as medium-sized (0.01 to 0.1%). The CDR3 DNA follows: TGTGCCAGCAGCTTAATCATCGGGAATGAGCAGTTCTTC. This translates into CASSLIIGNEQFF. This chain joins TRBV11-1 and TRBJ2-1; D is undetermined. V was trimmed by 2 bases and J by 7 bases, leaving 9 bases between them. The germline V gene encodes CDR1 SGHAT and CDR2 FQDESV (reference sequence). This CDR3 comprises 13 residues.

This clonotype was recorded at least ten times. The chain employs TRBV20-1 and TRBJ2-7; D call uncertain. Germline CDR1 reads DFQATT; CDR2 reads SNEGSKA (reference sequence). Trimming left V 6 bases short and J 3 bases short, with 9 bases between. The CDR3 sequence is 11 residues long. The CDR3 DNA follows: TGCAGTGCAACCTACGGCTACGAGCAGTACTTC. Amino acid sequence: CSATYGYEQYF.

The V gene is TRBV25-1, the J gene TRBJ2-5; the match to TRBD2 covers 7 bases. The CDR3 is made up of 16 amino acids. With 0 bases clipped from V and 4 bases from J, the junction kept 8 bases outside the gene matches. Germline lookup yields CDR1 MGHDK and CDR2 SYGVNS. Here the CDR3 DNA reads TGTGCCAGCAGTGAATACGCGGGAGTCACCCCAGAGACCCAGTACTTC. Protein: CASSEYAGVTPETQYF.

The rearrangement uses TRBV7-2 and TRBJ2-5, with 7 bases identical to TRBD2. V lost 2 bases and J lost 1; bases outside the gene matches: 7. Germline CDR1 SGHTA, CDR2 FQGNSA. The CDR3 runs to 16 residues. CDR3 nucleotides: TGTGCCAGCAGCTTATCGGCCGGGGGGATCCAAGAGACCCAGTACTTC. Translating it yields CASSLSAGGIQETQYF.

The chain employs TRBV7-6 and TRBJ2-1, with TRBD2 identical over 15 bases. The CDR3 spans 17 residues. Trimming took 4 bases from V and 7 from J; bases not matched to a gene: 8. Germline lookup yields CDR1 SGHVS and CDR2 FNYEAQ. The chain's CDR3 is CASSSGTSGRFRNEQFF. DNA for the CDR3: TGTGCCAGCAGCTCCGGGACTAGCGGGAGGTTTCGGAATGAGCAGTTCTTC.

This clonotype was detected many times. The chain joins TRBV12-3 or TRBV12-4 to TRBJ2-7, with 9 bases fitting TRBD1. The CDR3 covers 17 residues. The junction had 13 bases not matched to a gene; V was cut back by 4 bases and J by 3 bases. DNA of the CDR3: TGTGCCAGCAGTTACCGAGGATGGGACAGGGCGAGCTACGAGCAGTACTTC. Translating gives CASSYRGWDRASYEQYF.

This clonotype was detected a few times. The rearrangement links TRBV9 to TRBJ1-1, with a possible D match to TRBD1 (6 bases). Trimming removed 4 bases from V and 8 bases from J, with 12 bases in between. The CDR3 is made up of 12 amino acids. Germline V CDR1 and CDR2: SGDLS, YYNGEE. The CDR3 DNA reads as TGTGCCAGCAGCACCCAGACAGGCGAAGCTTTCTTT. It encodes CASSTQTGEAFF.

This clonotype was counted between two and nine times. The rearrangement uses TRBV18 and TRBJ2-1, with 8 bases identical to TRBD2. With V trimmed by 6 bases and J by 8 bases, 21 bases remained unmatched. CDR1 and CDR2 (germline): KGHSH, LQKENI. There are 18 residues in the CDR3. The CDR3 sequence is CASSLTSPGGAGLYEQFF. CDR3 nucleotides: TGTGCCAGCTCTCTCACTTCCCCCGGGGGGGCCGGTCTTTATGAGCAGTTCTTC. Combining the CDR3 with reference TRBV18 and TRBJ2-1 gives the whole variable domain NAGVMQNPRHLVRRRGQEARLRCSPMKGHSHVYWYRQLPEEGLKFMVYLQKENIIDESGMPKERFSAEFPKEGPSILRIQQVVRGDSAAYFCASSLTSPGGAGLYEQFFGPGTRLTVL.

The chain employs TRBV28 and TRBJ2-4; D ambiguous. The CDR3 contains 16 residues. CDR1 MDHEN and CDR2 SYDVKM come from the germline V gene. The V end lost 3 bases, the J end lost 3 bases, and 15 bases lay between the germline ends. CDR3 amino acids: CASSFSLLPGKNIQYF. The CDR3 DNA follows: TGTGCCAGCAGTTTCTCTCTTTTGCCTGGCAAAAACATTCAGTACTTC.

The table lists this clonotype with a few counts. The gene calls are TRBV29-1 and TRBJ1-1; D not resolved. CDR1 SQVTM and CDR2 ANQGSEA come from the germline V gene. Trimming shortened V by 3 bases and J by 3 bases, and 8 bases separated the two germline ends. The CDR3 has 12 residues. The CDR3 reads CSVERVDTEAFF. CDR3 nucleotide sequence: TGCAGCGTTGAGAGGGTGGACACTGAAGCTTTCTTT.

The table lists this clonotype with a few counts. CDR3 region: CASSSPDRKNEKLFF. As DNA, the CDR3 is TGTGCCAGCAGTTCTCCGGACAGGAAAAATGAAAAACTGTTTTTT. This chain uses TRBV28 with TRBJ1-4; 7 bases map to TRBD1. This CDR3 has 15 residues. Germline V CDR1 and CDR2: MDHEN, SYDVKM. The V and J ends lost 4 bases and 5 bases, in that order; junction bases with no gene match: 7.

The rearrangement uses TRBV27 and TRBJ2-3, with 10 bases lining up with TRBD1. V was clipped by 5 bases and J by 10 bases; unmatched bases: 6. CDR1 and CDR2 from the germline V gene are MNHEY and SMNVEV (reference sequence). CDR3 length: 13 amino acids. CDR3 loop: CASSARTGGAQYF. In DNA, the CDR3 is TGTGCCAGCAGTGCCAGGACAGGGGGAGCGCAGTATTTT.

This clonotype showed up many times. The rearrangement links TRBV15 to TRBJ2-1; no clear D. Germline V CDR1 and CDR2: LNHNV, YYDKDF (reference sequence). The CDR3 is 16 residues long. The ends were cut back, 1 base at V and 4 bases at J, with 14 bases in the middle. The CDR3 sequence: CATSRGTVGPYNEQFF. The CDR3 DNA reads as TGTGCCACCAGCAGAGGTACAGTGGGCCCTTACAATGAGCAGTTCTTC. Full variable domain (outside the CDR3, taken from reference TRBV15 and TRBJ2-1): DAMVIQNPRYQVTQFGKPVTLSCSQTLNHNVMYWYQQKSSQAPKLLFHYYDKDFNNEADTPDNFQSRRPNTSFCFLDIRSPGLGDTAMYLCATSRGTVGPYNEQFFGPGTRLTVL.

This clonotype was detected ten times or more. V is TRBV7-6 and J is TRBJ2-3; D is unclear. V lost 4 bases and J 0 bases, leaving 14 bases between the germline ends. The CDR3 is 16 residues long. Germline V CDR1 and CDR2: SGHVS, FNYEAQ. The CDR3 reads CASSSAWDSSTDTQYF. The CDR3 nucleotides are TGTGCCAGCAGCTCGGCCTGGGATTCTAGCACAGATACGCAGTATTTT. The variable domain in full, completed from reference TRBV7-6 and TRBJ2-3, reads GAGVSQSPRYKVTKRGQDVALRCDPISGHVSLYWYRQALGQGPEFLTYFNYEAQQDKSGLPNDRFSAERPEGSISTLTIQRTEQRDSAMYRCASSSAWDSSTDTQYFGPGTRLTVL.

This CDR3 reads CASSLIGTDTQYF. CDR3 sequence (DNA): TGTGCCAGCAGCTTAATTGGAACTGATACGCAGTATTTT. The chain recombines TRBV7-9 with TRBJ2-3; D gene uncertain. V was cut by 2 bases and J by 6 bases, with 9 bases left in between. The germline gives CDR1 SEHNR, CDR2 FQNEAQ (reference sequence). The CDR3 is made up of 13 amino acids.

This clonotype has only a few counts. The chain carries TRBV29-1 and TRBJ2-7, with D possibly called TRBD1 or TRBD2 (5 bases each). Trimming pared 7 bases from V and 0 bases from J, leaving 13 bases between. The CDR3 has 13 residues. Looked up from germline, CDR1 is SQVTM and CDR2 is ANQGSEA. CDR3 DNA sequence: TGCAGCGCCAAGGGACGGCTCTCCTACGAGCAGTACTTC. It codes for CSAKGRLSYEQYF.

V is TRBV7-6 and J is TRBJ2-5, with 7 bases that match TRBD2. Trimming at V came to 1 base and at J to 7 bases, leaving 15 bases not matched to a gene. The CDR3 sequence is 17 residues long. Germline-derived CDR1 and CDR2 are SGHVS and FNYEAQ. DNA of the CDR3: TGTGCCAGCAGCTTAGGGCGTGCCAGGGAGGGGTCGGTGACCCAGTACTTC. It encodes CASSLGRAREGSVTQYF.

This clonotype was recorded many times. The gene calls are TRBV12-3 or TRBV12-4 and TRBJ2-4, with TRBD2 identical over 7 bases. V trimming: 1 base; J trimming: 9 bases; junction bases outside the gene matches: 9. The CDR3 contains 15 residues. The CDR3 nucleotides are TGTGCCAGCAGTTTAGTCGGACCTCCGGGGGGCATTCAGTACTTC. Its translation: CASSLVGPPGGIQYF.

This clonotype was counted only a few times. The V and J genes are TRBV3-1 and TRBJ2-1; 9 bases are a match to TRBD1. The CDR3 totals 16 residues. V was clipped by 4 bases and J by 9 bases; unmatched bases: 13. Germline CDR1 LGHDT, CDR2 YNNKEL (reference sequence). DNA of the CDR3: TGTGCCAGCAGCCCGTTCCCGGGACAGGGTGTATCTGAGCAGTTCTTC. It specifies CASSPFPGQGVSEQFF.